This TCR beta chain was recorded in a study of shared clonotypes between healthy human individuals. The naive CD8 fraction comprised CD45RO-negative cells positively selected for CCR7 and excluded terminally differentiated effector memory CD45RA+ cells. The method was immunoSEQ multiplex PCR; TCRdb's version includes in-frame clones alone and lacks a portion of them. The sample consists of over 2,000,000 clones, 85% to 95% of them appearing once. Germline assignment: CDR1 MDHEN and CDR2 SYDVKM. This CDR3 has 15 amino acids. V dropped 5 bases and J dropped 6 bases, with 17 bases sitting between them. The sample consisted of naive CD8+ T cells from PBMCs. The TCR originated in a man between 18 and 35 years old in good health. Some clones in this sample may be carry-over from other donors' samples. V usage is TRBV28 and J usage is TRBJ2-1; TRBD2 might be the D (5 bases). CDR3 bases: TGTGCCAGCAGTGCTGGAGGCGTTTCATCCAATGAGCAGTTCTTC. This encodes CASSAGGVSSNEQFF.